These T cell receptor beta chains were read from a single sample in a study of PD-1 blockade in classical Hodgkin lymphoma. Assay used: immunoSEQ multiplex PCR; TCRdb lists only in-frame clones, some missing. Altogether approximately 14,000 clones are present, around 86% being singletons, with the ten largest covering around 18%. Sequenced here: CD8+ T cells from blood, sampled before the fourth cycle of nivolumab. The receptors stem from a human donor with classical Hodgkin lymphoma. Each CDR3 is given with its conserved first and last residue. The order of the fields is V gene, J gene, clone size, D gene, CDR3 DNA, CDR3 protein. D genes are given only for firm matches. Clone size is shown for a subset of rows, as once, few, many or a class of expanded clone.

V gene: TRBV6-4; J gene: TRBJ1-2; clone size: few; D gene: NA; CDR3 DNA: TGTGCCAGCTGGTTTGGGTATGGCTACACCTTC; CDR3 protein: CASWFGYGYTF
V gene: TRBV6-5; J gene: TRBJ2-7; clone size: once; D gene: NA; CDR3 DNA: TGTGCCAGCAGGCCCAGTCGGTCCTACGAGCAGTACTTC; CDR3 protein: CASRPSRSYEQYF
V gene: TRBV10-2; J gene: TRBJ2-1; clone size: NA; D gene: NA; CDR3 DNA: TGCGCCAGCATAACTGACAATGAGCAGTTCTTC; CDR3 protein: CASITDNEQFF
V gene: TRBV6-5; J gene: TRBJ2-5; clone size: NA; D gene: TRBD2; CDR3 DNA: TGTGCCAGCAGCCCACTTAGCGGGAGACAAGAGACCCAGTACTTC; CDR3 protein: CASSPLSGRQETQYF
V gene: TRBV6-5; J gene: TRBJ2-7; clone size: NA; D gene: TRBD1; CDR3 DNA: TGTGCCAGCAATCCGGGGACAGGGCCCTACGAGCAGTACTTC; CDR3 protein: CASNPGTGPYEQYF
V gene: TRBV4-1; J gene: TRBJ2-7; clone size: NA; D gene: NA; CDR3 DNA: TGCGCCAGCAGCCAAGTGCCTCAGGGGCCCTCCTACGAGCAGTACTTC; CDR3 protein: CASSQVPQGPSYEQYF
V gene: TRBV5-1; J gene: TRBJ2-2; clone size: NA; D gene: NA; CDR3 DNA: TGCGCCAGCAGCTTCGGCACCGGGGAGCTGTTTTTT; CDR3 protein: CASSFGTGELFF
V gene: TRBV7-9; J gene: TRBJ2-3; clone size: NA; D gene: NA; CDR3 DNA: TGTGCCAGCAAGCCCCCGGTCGGGACAGATACGCAGTATTTT; CDR3 protein: CASKPPVGTDTQYF
V gene: TRBV9; J gene: TRBJ1-2; clone size: NA; D gene: NA; CDR3 DNA: TGTGCCAGCAGCTCGATGAAAGGGGCTGCGAACTATGGCTACACCTTC; CDR3 protein: CASSSMKGAANYGYTF
V gene: TRBV4-1; J gene: TRBJ2-4; clone size: NA; D gene: NA; CDR3 DNA: TGCGCCAGCAGCCAAGTAGGGGGAGGCCCTAAAAACATTCAGTACTTC; CDR3 protein: CASSQVGGGPKNIQYF
V gene: TRBV7-9; J gene: TRBJ2-5; clone size: NA; D gene: TRBD1; CDR3 DNA: TGTGCCAGCAGCTTAGCTGGACAGGGCCTCAGGGAGACCCAGTACTTC; CDR3 protein: CASSLAGQGLRETQYF
V gene: TRBV29-1; J gene: TRBJ2-7; clone size: NA; D gene: NA; CDR3 DNA: TGCAGCGTTGGGTTGACAGGAAGCTCCTACGAGCAGTACTTC; CDR3 protein: CSVGLTGSSYEQYF
V gene: TRBV5-6; J gene: TRBJ2-7; clone size: NA; D gene: NA; CDR3 DNA: TGTGCCAGCAGCTTTTATGGATCCTACGAGCAGTACTTC; CDR3 protein: CASSFYGSYEQYF
V gene: TRBV29-1; J gene: TRBJ2-7; clone size: once; D gene: TRBD1; CDR3 DNA: TGCAGCGTTGAAGCAACTACACAGGGGAACGAGCAGTACTTC; CDR3 protein: CSVEATTQGNEQYF
V gene: TRBV4-1; J gene: TRBJ2-2; clone size: NA; D gene: NA; CDR3 DNA: TGCGCCAGCAGCCAGAGTGGGGGAGGGGAGCTGTTTTTT; CDR3 protein: CASSQSGGGELFF